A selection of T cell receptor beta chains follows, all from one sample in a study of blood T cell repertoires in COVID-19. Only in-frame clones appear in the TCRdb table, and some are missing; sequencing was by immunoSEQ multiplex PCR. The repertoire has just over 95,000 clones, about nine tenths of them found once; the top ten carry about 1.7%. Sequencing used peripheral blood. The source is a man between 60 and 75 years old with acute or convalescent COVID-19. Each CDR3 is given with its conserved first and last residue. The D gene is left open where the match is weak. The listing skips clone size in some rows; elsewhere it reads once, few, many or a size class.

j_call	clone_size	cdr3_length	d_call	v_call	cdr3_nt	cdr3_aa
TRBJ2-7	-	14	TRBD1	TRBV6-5	TGTGCCAGCAGTTACTTGGGCAGGGGGCGCGGGCAGTACTTC	CASSYLGRGRGQYF
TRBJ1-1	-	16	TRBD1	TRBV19	TGTGCCAGTAGTGCCCGGACAGGGAACATGAACACTGAAGCTTTCTTT	CASSARTGNMNTEAFF
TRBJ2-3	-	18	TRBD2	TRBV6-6	TGTGCCAGCAGTCCGGGACTAGCGGGGGGGGATAGCACAGATACGCAGTATTTT	CASSPGLAGGDSTDTQYF
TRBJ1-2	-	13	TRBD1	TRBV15	TGTGCCACCAGCAGACCAACAGGGGAGGGCTACACCTTC	CATSRPTGEGYTF
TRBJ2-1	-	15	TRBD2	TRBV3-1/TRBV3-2	TGTGCCAGCAGCGCCCGAGGACTAGCGTCGGGTGAGCAGTTCTTC	CASSARGLASGEQFF
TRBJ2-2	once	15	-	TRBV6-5	TGTGCCAGCAGTTACTCCCGTACTAACACCGGGGAGCTGTTTTTT	CASSYSRTNTGELFF
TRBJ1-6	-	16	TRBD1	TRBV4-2	TGTGCCAGCAGCCAGGACAGGGGATCCTTTAATTCACCCCTCCACTTT	CASSQDRGSFNSPLHF
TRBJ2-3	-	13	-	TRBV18	TGTGCCAGCTCACCATCAGGGTCAGATACGCAGTATTTT	CASSPSGSDTQYF
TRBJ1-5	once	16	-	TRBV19	TGTGCCAGTAGTATAGACTCCGCAGTGAGCAATCAGCCCCAGCATTTT	CASSIDSAVSNQPQHF
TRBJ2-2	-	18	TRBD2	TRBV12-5	TGTGCTAGTGGTTTGTTCCTAGCGGGGGTCGCTTCTACCGGGGAGCTGTTTTTT	CASGLFLAGVASTGELFF
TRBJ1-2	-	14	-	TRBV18	TGTGCCAGCTCACCTTGGGAGTCGATCTATGGCTACACCTTC	CASSPWESIYGYTF
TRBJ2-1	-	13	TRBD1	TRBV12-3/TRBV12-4	TGTGCCAGCAGTTTCCGGACAGGGAATGAGCAGTTCTTC	CASSFRTGNEQFF
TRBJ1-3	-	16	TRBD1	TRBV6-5	TGTGCCAGCAGTTACAGCCAAACAGGGGGAAGAAACACCATATATTTT	CASSYSQTGGRNTIYF
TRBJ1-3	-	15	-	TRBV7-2	TGTGCCAGCAGAACACAGGGATCGTCTGGAAACACCATATATTTT	CASRTQGSSGNTIYF
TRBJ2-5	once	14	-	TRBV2	TGTGCCGCAAGGGGGGGGACCGACCAAGAGACCCAGTACTTC	CAARGGTDQETQYF
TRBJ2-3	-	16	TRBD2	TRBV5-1	TGCGCCAGCAGCTTGGCCACTAGCGGTCGAACAGATACGCAGTATTTT	CASSLATSGRTDTQYF
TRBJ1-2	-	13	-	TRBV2	TGTGCCAGCAGTGGGTCCGGGTCGCATGGCTACACCTTC	CASSGSGSHGYTF
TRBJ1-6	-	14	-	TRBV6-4	TGTGCCAGCAGTGACTGGTATGGGGGCTCACCCCTCCACTTT	CASSDWYGGSPLHF
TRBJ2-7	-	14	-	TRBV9	TGTGCCAGCAGCGCATCCGGGACAAAGGACGAGCAGTACTTC	CASSASGTKDEQYF
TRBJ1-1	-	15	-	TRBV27	TGTGCCAGCAGTTTAGCTACCGGGGTTGGGACTGAAGCTTTCTTT	CASSLATGVGTEAFF
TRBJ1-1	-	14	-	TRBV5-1	TGCGCCAGCAGCTTGGTTGACAGTAACACTGAAGCTTTCTTT	CASSLVDSNTEAFF
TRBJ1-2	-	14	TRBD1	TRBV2	TGTGCCAGCACTCCGGACAGGGACGGTCTTGGCTACACCTTC	CASTPDRDGLGYTF
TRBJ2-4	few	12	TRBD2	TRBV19	TGTGCCACCAGGGCGGGGGAAAACATTCAGTACTTC	CATRAGENIQYF
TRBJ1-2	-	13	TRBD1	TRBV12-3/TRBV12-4	TGTGCCAGCAGTTTAAGGGACAGTTATGGCTACACCTTC	CASSLRDSYGYTF
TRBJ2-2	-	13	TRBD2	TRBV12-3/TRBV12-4	TGTGCCAGCAGTCTTTTAGCGGGGGGGGAGCTGTTTTTT	CASSLLAGGELFF
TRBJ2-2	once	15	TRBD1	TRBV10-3	TGTGCCATCAGTCCCCGGGACAGGGACACCGGGGAGCTGTTTTTT	CAISPRDRDTGELFF
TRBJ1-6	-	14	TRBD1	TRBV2	TGTGCCAGCACAGCTGGGACAGGGGGGATCCCCCTCCACTTT	CASTAGTGGIPLHF
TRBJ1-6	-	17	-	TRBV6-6	TGTGCCAGCAGTCCCACCGGGAGGAGGCACTATAATTCACCCCTCCACTTT	CASSPTGRRHYNSPLHF